The 32 T cell receptor beta chains below all came from one sample that was sequenced in a study of human T cells and chemical hapten exposure (dated by TCRdb to about 2021). This sample's time point label indicates: patch test 3, about 24 weeks after DPC sensitization. The treatment or condition tag for this specimen amounts to: therapeutic diphenylcyclopropenone sensitization with weekly scalp DPC. Library preparation was by RACE. Sequencing took place on a NextSeq 500. Using fastp trimming at Q25 and MiXCR clonotype assembly, TCRdb reanalyzed the public sequencing data and kept in-frame beta chains. Duplicate CDR3 protein sequences are folded into a single record with the most common DNA and genes. Here the sample has about 110,000 distinct CDR3 sequences; around 35% occur a single time. The ten largest clones take up around 2.8% of the sample. Sequenced material: whole blood, taken in connection with sensitization to the hapten diphenylcyclopropenone (DPC). All receptors come from a man aged 40-49 years with alopecia areata. Some clones in this sample may be carry-over from other donors' samples.

This clonotype was observed a few times. CDR3: CSARRGSIGSNQPQHF. CDR3 nucleotide sequence: TGCAGTGCTAGAAGGGGGTCCATCGGGAGCAATCAGCCCCAGCATTTT. The gene calls are TRBV20-1 and TRBJ1-5; D is perhaps TRBD1 (6 bases). The germline V gene encodes CDR1 DFQATT and CDR2 SNEGSKA (reference sequence). V was pared by 2 bases and J by 1 base, with 15 bases between. The CDR3 is 16 residues long.

This clonotype was seen more than once but under ten times. The chain couples TRBV12-3 or TRBV12-4 to TRBJ1-6, with D possibly matching TRBD1 (5 bases). The CDR3 spans 17 residues. Trimming shortened V by 3 bases and J by 7 bases, and 19 bases separated the two germline ends. CDR3 region: CASSFRDRIVVNSPLHF. The CDR3 coding sequence is TGTGCCAGCAGTTTCAGGGACCGAATTGTCGTGAATTCACCCCTCCACTTT.

The gene calls are TRBV29-1 and TRBJ2-3; TRBD2 agrees at 13 bases. CDR3 length: 14 amino acids. Germline V gives CDR1 SQVTM, CDR2 ANQGSEA. V was pared by 3 bases and J by 5 bases, with 2 bases of the junction left unmatched. The CDR3: CSVEGLAGIDTQYF. The CDR3 DNA is TGCAGCGTTGAGGGACTAGCGGGGATAGATACGCAGTATTTT.

The rearrangement links TRBV28 to TRBJ1-2; maybe TRBD1 (5 bases). CDR3 length equals 14 residues. Germline loops: CDR1 MDHEN, CDR2 SYDVKM. Trimming pared 3 bases from V and 4 bases from J, leaving 12 bases between. CDR3 region: CASSFGSGTYGYTF. The CDR3 bases are TGTGCCAGCAGTTTTGGGTCAGGGACCTATGGCTACACCTTC.

This sequence joins TRBV7-2 and TRBJ2-5, with TRBD2 as a possible D gene (5 bases). Germline CDR1 and CDR2: SGHTA and FQGNSA. V lost 5 bases, J lost 5 bases, and 9 bases lay in between. This CDR3 region has 12 residues. The DNA for the CDR3 is TGTGCCAGCAGCCCTAGAGGGGAGACCCAGTACTTC. Its protein product is CASSPRGETQYF.

The chain carries TRBV12-3 or TRBV12-4 and TRBJ2-3; TRBD2 agrees at 7 bases. The CDR3 extends over 15 amino acids. J was trimmed by 2 bases and V by 5 bases; bases with no gene match: 7. This CDR3 is CASSLQAGLTDTQYF. DNA for the CDR3: TGTGCCAGCAGTCTACAAGCGGGGCTCACAGATACGCAGTATTTT.

This clonotype was detected only a few times. CDR3 sequence reads: CATHKHPAGGDEQFF. The CDR3 nucleotides read TGTGCCACCCACAAGCACCCAGCGGGAGGGGATGAGCAGTTCTTC. V is TRBV6-5 and J is TRBJ2-1; 10 bases map to TRBD2. The CDR3 sequence is 15 residues long. Trimming removed 10 bases from V and 8 bases from J; junction bases left unmatched: 14. CDR1 MNHEY and CDR2 SVGAGI come from the germline V gene.

This clonotype turned up a few times. The rearrangement joins TRBV6-2 or TRBV6-3 to TRBJ2-7; 7 bases are shared with TRBD1. CDR3 length: 13 residues. V shed 6 bases, J shed 2 bases, and the junction held 4 bases outside the gene matches. CDR1 is MNHEY, CDR2 SVGEGT, per germline. The CDR3 nucleotides are TGTGCCAGCAGCAGGGACAGACCCTACGAGCAGTACGTC. As protein: CASSRDRPYEQYV.

The CDR3 region is CASSKEQGYYGYTF. CDR3 in DNA: TGTGCCAGCAGCAAAGAACAGGGCTACTATGGCTACACCTTC. The J gene is TRBJ1-2, the V gene TRBV2; D is perhaps TRBD1 (6 bases). Trimming took off 6 bases at V and 3 bases at J, with 14 bases between the two ends. This CDR3 comprises 14 residues. The germline V gene encodes CDR1 SNHLY and CDR2 FYNNEI.

The table lists this clonotype with a few counts. The chain joins TRBV7-9 to TRBJ2-2, with TRBD2 identical over 11 bases. Germline loops: CDR1 SEHNR, CDR2 FQNEAQ (reference sequence). Trimming took 1 base from V and 4 from J; bases not matched to a gene: 8. The CDR3 has 18 residues. CDR3 in amino acids: CASSLDLAGGRGTGELFF. The CDR3 DNA reads TGTGCCAGCAGCTTAGATCTAGCGGGAGGAAGAGGCACCGGGGAGCTGTTTTTT.

The V call is TRBV28, the J call TRBJ2-7; 7 nucleotides agree with TRBD1. The CDR3 spans 14 residues. The germline V gene has CDR1 MDHEN and CDR2 SYDVKM. Trimming cost V 3 bases and J 3 bases; bases outside gene matches: 5. The CDR3 bases are TGTGCCAGCAGTTTTAAGACAGGGATCTACGAGCAGTACTTC. It translates to CASSFKTGIYEQYF.

This clonotype turned up a few times. The gene calls are TRBV21-1 and TRBJ1-1; TRBD1 is the table's D call, not checked against the DNA. TRBV21-1 is shown as a pseudogene. This CDR3 region has 14 residues. The CDR3 sequence is CASSVAWADTEAFF. DNA of the CDR3: TGTGCCAGCAGCGTGGCGTGGGCGGACACTGAAGCTTTCTTT.

J is TRBJ1-1 and V is TRBV12-3 or TRBV12-4, with 8 bases aligning to TRBD1. The V segment lost 6 bases and the J segment 4 bases; nucleotides outside the gene matches: 7. The CDR3 consists of 14 residues. CDR3 region: CASSFTGGSTEAFF. In nucleotides, the CDR3 is TGTGCCAGCAGCTTCACAGGGGGGTCCACTGAAGCTTTCTTT.

The chain is built from TRBV29-1 and TRBJ2-7; TRBD2 aligns across 11 bases. After removal of 7 bases from V and 6 bases from J, the junction contained 8 bases not matched to a gene. This CDR3 is built from 13 residues. Germline CDR1 and CDR2: SQVTM and ANQGSEA. CDR3 sequence (DNA): TGCAGCGGCCTACTAGCGGGAGCGGGCGAGCAGTACTTC. As protein: CSGLLAGAGEQYF.

V and J are TRBV6-5 and TRBJ2-2; no reliable D call. Per the germline V gene, CDR1 is MNHEY and CDR2 is SVGAGI. V lost 0 bases, J lost 3 bases, and 11 bases lay in between. CDR3 length: 16 amino acids. This CDR3 reads CASSYSWARDTGELFF. The CDR3, as DNA: TGTGCCAGCAGTTACTCCTGGGCCCGGGACACCGGGGAGCTGTTTTTT.

V is TRBV7-2 and J is TRBJ2-3, with 9 bases identical to TRBD1. The germline CDR1 and CDR2 sequences are SGHTA and FQGNSA. The CDR3 spans 15 residues. J was trimmed by 6 bases and V by 4 bases; bases with no gene match: 8. For the CDR3, the DNA is TGTGCCAGCAGCTCGGGACAGGGTGGTCCGGATACGCAGTATTTT. It is translated as CASSSGQGGPDTQYF. Combining the CDR3 with reference TRBV7-2 and TRBJ2-3 gives the whole variable domain GAGVSQSPSNKVTEKGKDVELRCDPISGHTALYWYRQSLGQGLEFLIYFQGNSAPDKSGLPSDRFSAERTGGSVSTLTIQRTQQEDSAVYLCASSSGQGGPDTQYFGPGTRLTVL.

The chain has TRBV6-6 and TRBJ2-5, with TRBD2 identical over 9 bases. The CDR3 is 15 residues long. Germline loops: CDR1 MNHNY, CDR2 SVGAGI (reference sequence). Trimming cost V 2 bases and J 4 bases; bases outside gene matches: 5. CDR3 sequence (DNA): TGTGCCAGCAGTTACGGGCGGGAGGGCCGAGAGACCCAGTACTTC. It encodes CASSYGREGRETQYF.

The chain employs TRBV6-2 or TRBV6-3 and TRBJ2-5; D is possibly TRBD1 (6 bases). The V gene lost 2 bases and the J gene lost 3 bases, with 13 bases spanning the gap. There are 15 residues in the CDR3. CDR1 and CDR2 from the germline V gene are MNHEY and SVGEGT. The CDR3 bases are TGTGCCAGCAGTTACCCCGCAGGGGCTGAAGAGACCCAGTACTTC. Translating it yields CASSYPAGAEETQYF.

The V and J genes are TRBV30 and TRBJ2-1, with D maybe TRBD1 (6 bases). Germline V CDR1 and CDR2: GTSNPN, SVGIG (reference sequence). The CDR3 length is 12 residues. The V gene lost 2 bases and the J gene lost 6 bases, with 8 bases spanning the gap. CDR3 DNA: TGTGCCTGGAGTCGACAGGTCAATGAGCAGTTCTTC. Protein product: CAWSRQVNEQFF.

This clonotype was seen a few times. This chain connects TRBV29-1 to TRBJ2-5; no clear D. The CDR3 has 12 amino acids. The germline gives CDR1 SQVTM, CDR2 ANQGSEA. V lost 1 base and J 4 bases, leaving 7 bases between the germline ends. CDR3 loop: CSVEVRRETQYF. The CDR3, as DNA: TGCAGCGTTGAAGTGAGGAGAGAGACCCAGTACTTC. Combining the CDR3 with reference TRBV29-1 and TRBJ2-5 gives the whole variable domain SAVISQKPSRDICQRGTSLTIQCQVDSQVTMMFWYRQQPGQSLTLIATANQGSEATYESGFVIDKFPISRPNLTFSTLTVSNMSPEDSSIYLCSVEVRRETQYFGPGTRLLVL.

This clonotype turned up a few times. For the CDR3, the DNA is TGTGCCAGCAGTGAATCATTTTCAGGGGGAAAGGGGAACATTCAGTACTTC. Translated: CASSESFSGGKGNIQYF. The chain employs TRBV25-1 and TRBJ2-4; 7 bases line up with TRBD1. The CDR3 covers 17 residues. Germline V gene sequence: CDR1 MGHDK, CDR2 SYGVNS. J gave up 7 bases and V 1 base, and 13 bases lay outside the gene matches. Together with reference TRBV25-1 and TRBJ2-4, the CDR3 gives the full variable domain: EADIYQTPRYLVIGTGKKITLECSQTMGHDKMYWYQQDPGMELHLIHYSYGVNSTEKGDLSSESTVSRIRTEHFPLTLESARPSHTSQYLCASSESFSGGKGNIQYFGAGTRLSVL.

This rearrangement joins TRBV12-3 or TRBV12-4 to TRBJ2-5; D call uncertain. Trimming took off 3 bases at V and 3 bases at J, with 5 bases between the two ends. This CDR3 comprises 12 residues. The CDR3 region has the DNA TGTGCCAGCAGTTTTGGGGAAGAGACCCAGTACTTC. The encoded protein is CASSFGEETQYF.

This clonotype was counted between two and nine times. The chain is built from TRBV18 and TRBJ1-2; D may be TRBD1 (6 bases). The CDR3 extends over 19 amino acids. Germline-derived CDR1 and CDR2 are KGHSH and LQKENI. The V end was cut by 2 bases, the J end by 5 bases, with 27 bases between. For the CDR3, the DNA is TGTGCCAGCTCACCAAGGAGCCTTAGGGGGTTCCAGCTCGAGTATGGCTACACCTTC. It is translated as CASSPRSLRGFQLEYGYTF.

This sequence joins TRBV3-1 and TRBJ1-6, with a weak D call TRBD1 (5 bases). CDR1 and CDR2 (germline): LGHDT, YNNKEL (reference sequence). Trimming removed 1 base at V and 6 bases at J, with 10 bases between. There are 15 residues in the CDR3. This chain's CDR3 is CASSQGQGGNSPLHF. The CDR3 nucleotides read TGTGCCAGCAGCCAAGGGCAGGGCGGTAATTCACCCCTCCACTTT.

The V gene is TRBV11-1, the J gene TRBJ2-1; tentative D call: TRBD2 (6 bases). The CDR3 is 14 residues long. Trimming left V 5 bases short and J 10 bases short, with 18 bases between. Germline assignment: CDR1 SGHAT and CDR2 FQDESV (reference sequence). The CDR3 DNA follows: TGTGCCAGCAGCCTCCGTCTAGAAAGCGGGGAGCAGTTCTTC. Protein sequence: CASSLRLESGEQFF.

This clonotype appeared a few times. The rearrangement joins TRBV20-1 to TRBJ2-7; weak D call: TRBD1 (6 bases). Trimming took 6 bases from V and 2 from J, leaving 11 bases between them. The CDR3 consists of 12 residues. Looked up from germline, CDR1 is DFQATT and CDR2 is SNEGSKA (reference sequence). The CDR3 reads CSAKEGAYEQYF. CDR3 DNA sequence: TGCAGTGCAAAAGAGGGGGCCTACGAGCAGTACTTC.

V and J are TRBV20-1 and TRBJ2-5; perhaps TRBD2 as D (6 bases). This CDR3 is 14 amino acids long. Germline CDR1 is DFQATT and CDR2 is SNEGSKA (reference sequence). Trimming stripped 6 bases from V and 5 bases from J, with 19 bases between. This CDR3 is CSAPPLWEEETQYF. CDR3 DNA: TGCAGTGCACCCCCCCTTTGGGAGGAGGAGACCCAGTACTTC.

This chain links TRBV12-3 or TRBV12-4 with TRBJ2-3; D may be TRBD2 (6 bases). V shed 7 bases and J shed 2 bases, with 13 bases lying between them. The CDR3 runs to 14 residues. The CDR3 protein is CASNVRDFTDTQYF. The CDR3 DNA follows: TGTGCCAGCAATGTCCGGGACTTCACAGATACGCAGTATTTT.

Here the CDR3 reads CASSPLEIWEIQPQHF. Here the CDR3 DNA reads TGTGCCAGCAGCCCACTCGAGATCTGGGAGATTCAGCCCCAGCATTTT. This sequence joins TRBV7-8 and TRBJ1-5; no reliable D call. The CDR3 has 16 amino acids. V lost 5 bases to trimming and J lost 6 bases, with 20 bases between them. Germline CDR1 reads SGHVS; CDR2 reads FQNEAQ.

The table lists this clonotype with a few counts. The rearrangement links TRBV3-1 to TRBJ1-5, with 8 bases identical to TRBD1. CDR1 is LGHDT and CDR2 is YNNKEL in the germline V gene (reference sequence). This CDR3 spans 19 amino acids. Unmatched junction bases numbered 13, after V lost 3 bases and J lost 0 bases. CDR3 in DNA: TGTGCCAGCAGCCATAGGGGGGATCGGACAGGGTATAGCAATCAGCCCCAGCATTTT. This gives the protein CASSHRGDRTGYSNQPQHF.

V is TRBV28 and J is TRBJ2-4; no clear D. The CDR3 has 13 amino acids. The V end was cut by 3 bases, the J end by 7 bases, with 10 bases between. Germline V lookup: CDR1 MDHEN, CDR2 SYDVKM. The CDR3 coding sequence is TGTGCCAGCAGTTTGAGGCAGACCAACATTCAGTACTTC. Translated: CASSLRQTNIQYF.

The V and J genes are TRBV6-6 and TRBJ2-1, with 11 bases lining up with TRBD2. There are 16 residues in the CDR3. Germline CDR1 MNHNY, CDR2 SVGAGI (reference sequence). The junction had 8 bases not matched to a gene; V was cut back by 5 bases and J by 5 bases. CDR3 protein: CASSTSGSATDNEQFF. CDR3 DNA: TGTGCCAGCAGTACTAGCGGGAGCGCCACCGACAATGAGCAGTTCTTC.